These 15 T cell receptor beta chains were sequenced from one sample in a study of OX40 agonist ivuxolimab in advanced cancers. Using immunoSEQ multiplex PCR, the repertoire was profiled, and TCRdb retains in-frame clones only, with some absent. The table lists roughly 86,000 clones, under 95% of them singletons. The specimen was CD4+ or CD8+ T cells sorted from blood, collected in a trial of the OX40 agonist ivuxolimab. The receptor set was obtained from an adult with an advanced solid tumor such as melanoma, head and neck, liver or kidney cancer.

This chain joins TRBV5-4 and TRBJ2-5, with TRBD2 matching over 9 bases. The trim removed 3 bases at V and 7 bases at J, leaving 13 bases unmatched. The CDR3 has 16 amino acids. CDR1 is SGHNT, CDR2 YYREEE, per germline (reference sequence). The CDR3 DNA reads TGTGCCAGCAGCTCCGGAGTACTAGCGGGCGGGGGGACCCAGTACTTC. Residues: CASSSGVLAGGGTQYF.

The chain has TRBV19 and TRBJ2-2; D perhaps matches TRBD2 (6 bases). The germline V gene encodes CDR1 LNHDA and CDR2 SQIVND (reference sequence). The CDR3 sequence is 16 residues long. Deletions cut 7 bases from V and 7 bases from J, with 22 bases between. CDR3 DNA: TGTGCCAGTATCTCAAGGTGGGCAGGCGGGAACGGGGAGCTGTTTTTT. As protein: CASISRWAGGNGELFF.

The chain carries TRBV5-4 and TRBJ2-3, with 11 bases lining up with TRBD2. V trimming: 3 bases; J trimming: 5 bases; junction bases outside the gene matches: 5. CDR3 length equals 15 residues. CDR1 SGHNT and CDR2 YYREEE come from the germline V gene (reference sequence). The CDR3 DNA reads TGTGCCAGCAGCTACGGGACTAGCGGACTAGATACGCAGTATTTT. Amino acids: CASSYGTSGLDTQYF.

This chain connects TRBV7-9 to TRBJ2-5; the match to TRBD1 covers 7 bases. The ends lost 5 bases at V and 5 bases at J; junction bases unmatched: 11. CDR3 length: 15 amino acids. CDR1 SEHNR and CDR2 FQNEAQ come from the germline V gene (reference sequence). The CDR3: CASSARQGWEETQYF. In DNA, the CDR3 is TGTGCCAGCAGCGCGCGACAGGGTTGGGAGGAGACCCAGTACTTC.

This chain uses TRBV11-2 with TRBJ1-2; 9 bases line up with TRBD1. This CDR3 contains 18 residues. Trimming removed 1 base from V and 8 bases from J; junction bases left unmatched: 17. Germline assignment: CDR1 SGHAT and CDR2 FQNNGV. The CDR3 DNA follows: TGTGCCAGCAGCTTAGTTTTCGCTCTTGCAGGACAGGGGATCGGCTACACCTTC. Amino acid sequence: CASSLVFALAGQGIGYTF.

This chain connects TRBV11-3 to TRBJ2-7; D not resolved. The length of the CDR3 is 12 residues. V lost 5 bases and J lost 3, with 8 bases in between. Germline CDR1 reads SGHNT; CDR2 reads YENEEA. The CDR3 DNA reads TGTGCCAGCAGCCGGACCAGCTACGAGCAGTACTTC. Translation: CASSRTSYEQYF.

The CDR3, as DNA: TGCGCCAGCAGCTTGGAGGTCAGCGCCGCTGAAGCTTTCTTT. Protein sequence: CASSLEVSAAEAFF. J is TRBJ1-1 and V is TRBV5-1; D unclear. This CDR3 region has 14 residues. Between the trimmed V and J ends, which lost 0 bases and 6 bases, there was a span of 12 bases. Germline V gene sequence: CDR1 SGHRS, CDR2 YFSETQ.

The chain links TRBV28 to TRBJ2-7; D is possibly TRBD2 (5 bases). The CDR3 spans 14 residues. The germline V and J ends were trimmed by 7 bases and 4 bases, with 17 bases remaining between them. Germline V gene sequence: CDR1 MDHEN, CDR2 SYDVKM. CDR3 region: CASTPGSLSYEQYF. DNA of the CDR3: TGTGCCAGCACCCCGGGAAGCCTATCATACGAGCAGTACTTC.

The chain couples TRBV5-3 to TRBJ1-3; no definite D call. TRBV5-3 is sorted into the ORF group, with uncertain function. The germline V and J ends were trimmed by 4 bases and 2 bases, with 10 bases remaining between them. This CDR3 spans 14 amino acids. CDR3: CARSEAGTGNTIYF. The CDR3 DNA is TGTGCCAGAAGCGAGGCGGGGACTGGAAACACCATATATTTT.

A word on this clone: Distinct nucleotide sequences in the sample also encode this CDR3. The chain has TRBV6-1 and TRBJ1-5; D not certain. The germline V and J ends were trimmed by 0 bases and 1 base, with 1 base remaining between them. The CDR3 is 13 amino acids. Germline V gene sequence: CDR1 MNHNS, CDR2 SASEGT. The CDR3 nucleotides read TGTGCCAGCAGTGAAGCCAGCAATCAGCCCCAGCATTTT. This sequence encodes CASSEASNQPQHF.

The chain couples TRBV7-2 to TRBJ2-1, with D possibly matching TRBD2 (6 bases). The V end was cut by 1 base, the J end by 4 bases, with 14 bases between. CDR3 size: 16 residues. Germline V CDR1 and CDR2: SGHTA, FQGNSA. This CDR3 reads CASSLDVGGRYNEQFF. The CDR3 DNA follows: TGTGCCAGCAGCTTAGACGTGGGAGGCAGGTACAATGAGCAGTTCTTC. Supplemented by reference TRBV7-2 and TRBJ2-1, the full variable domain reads GAGVSQSPSNKVTEKGKDVELRCDPISGHTALYWYRQSLGQGLEFLIYFQGNSAPDKSGLPSDRFSAERTGGSVSTLTIQRTQQEDSAVYLCASSLDVGGRYNEQFFGPGTRLTVL.

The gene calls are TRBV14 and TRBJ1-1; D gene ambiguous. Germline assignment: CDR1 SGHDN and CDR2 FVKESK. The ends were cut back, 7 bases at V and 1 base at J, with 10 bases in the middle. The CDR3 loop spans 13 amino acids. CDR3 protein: CASTKGQNTEAFF. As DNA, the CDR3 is TGTGCCAGCACCAAAGGTCAGAACACTGAAGCTTTCTTT.

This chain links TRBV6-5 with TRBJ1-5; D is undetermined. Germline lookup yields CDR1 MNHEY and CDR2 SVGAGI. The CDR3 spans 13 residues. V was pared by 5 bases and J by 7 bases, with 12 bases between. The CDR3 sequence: CASSRAPSQPQHF. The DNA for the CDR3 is TGTGCCAGCAGTCGGGCCCCATCACAGCCCCAGCATTTT.

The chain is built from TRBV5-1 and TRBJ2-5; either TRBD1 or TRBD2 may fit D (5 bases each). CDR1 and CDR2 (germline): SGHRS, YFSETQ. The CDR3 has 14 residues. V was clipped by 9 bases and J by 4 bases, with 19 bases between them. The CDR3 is CATTEGTSGETQYF. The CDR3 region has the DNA TGCGCCACTACGGAAGGGACCTCGGGAGAGACCCAGTACTTC.

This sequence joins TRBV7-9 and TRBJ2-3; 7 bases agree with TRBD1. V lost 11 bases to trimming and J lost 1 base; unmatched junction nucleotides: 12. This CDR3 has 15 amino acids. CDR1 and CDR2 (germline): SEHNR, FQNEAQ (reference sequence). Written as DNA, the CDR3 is TGTGCCCAGGGGTTGGGGCAGGGGGGCACAGATACGCAGTATTTT. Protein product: CAQGLGQGGTDTQYF.